These 4 T cell receptor beta chains were sequenced from one sample in a study of CD8+CD57+ T cells in acquired aplastic anemia. The use of genomic DNA as template underpinned the TCR beta VDJ and CDR3 profiling. MiXCR was run by TCRdb on the reads, yielding one entry per CDR3 protein. The sample has under 350,000 distinct CDR3 sequences; approximately 60% are singletons. Patients chosen for sequencing had shown CD8+CD57+ cell expansion by flow cytometry. The sequenced sample consisted of sorted CD4+, CD8+, or CD8+CD57+ T cells (not recorded which) from PBMCs. All receptors derive from a human donor with aplastic anemia.

This clonotype was counted at least ten times. V and J are TRBV24-1 and TRBJ2-3; tentatively, D is TRBD2 (5 bases). The CDR3 contains 14 residues. Trimming took 4 bases from V and 0 from J, leaving 7 bases between them. Germline CDR1 and CDR2: KGHDR and SFDVKD. CDR3 protein: CATSDRGSTDTQYF. In DNA form, the CDR3 reads TGTGCCACCAGTGACCGGGGAAGCACAGATACGCAGTATTTT.

This clonotype has at least ten counts. The chain joins TRBV5-1 to TRBJ2-2; 13 bases are a match to TRBD2. The CDR3 spans 19 residues. Germline CDR1 reads SGHRS; CDR2 reads YFSETQ. The V segment lost 4 bases and the J segment 1 base; nucleotides outside the gene matches: 10. CDR3 DNA: TGCGCCAGCAGCCTAGGACTAGCGGGAGCAGATAGGAACACCGGGGAGCTGTTTTTT. Its translation is CASSLGLAGADRNTGELFF. Supplemented by reference TRBV5-1 and TRBJ2-2, the full variable domain reads KAGVTQTPRYLIKTRGQQVTLSCSPISGHRSVSWYQQTPGQGLQFLFEYFSETQRNKGNFPGRFSGRQFSNSRSEMNVSTLELGDSALYLCASSLGLAGADRNTGELFFGEGSRLTVL.

The chain recombines TRBV2 with TRBJ2-2; possible D gene TRBD2, 5 bases. With 7 bases removed from V and 7 bases from J, the gap between germline ends came to 10 bases. The germline gives CDR1 SNHLY, CDR2 FYNNEI. This CDR3 is built from 12 residues. As DNA, the CDR3 is TGTGCCAGCACAAGAGGAGGCGGGGAGCTGTTTTTT. Translated, it gives CASTRGGGELFF.

The chain carries TRBV20-1 and TRBJ1-1; unclear D gene. The CDR3 is 12 residues long. Germline lookup yields CDR1 DFQATT and CDR2 SNEGSKA (reference sequence). The CDR3 coding sequence is TGCAGCATACTACAGAGGTCCACTGAAGCTTTCTTT. The encoded protein is CSILQRSTEAFF.